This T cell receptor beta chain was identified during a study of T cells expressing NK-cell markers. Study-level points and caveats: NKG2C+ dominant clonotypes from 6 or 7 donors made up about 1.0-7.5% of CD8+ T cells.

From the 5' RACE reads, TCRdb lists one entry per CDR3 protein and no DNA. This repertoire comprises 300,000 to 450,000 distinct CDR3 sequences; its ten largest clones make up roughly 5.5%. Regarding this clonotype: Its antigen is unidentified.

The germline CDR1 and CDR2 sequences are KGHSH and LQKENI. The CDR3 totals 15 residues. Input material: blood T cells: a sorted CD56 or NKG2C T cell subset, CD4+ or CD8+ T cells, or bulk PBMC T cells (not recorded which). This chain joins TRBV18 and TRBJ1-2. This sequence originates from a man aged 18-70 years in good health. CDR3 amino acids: CASSPSKGANYGYTF. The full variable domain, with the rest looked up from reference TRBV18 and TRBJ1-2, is NAGVMQNPRHLVRRRGQEARLRCSPMKGHSHVYWYRQLPEEGLKFMVYLQKENIIDESGMPKERFSAEFPKEGPSILRIQQVVRGDSAAYFCASSPSKGANYGYTFGSGTRLTVV.